A selection of T cell receptor beta chains follows, all from one sample in a study of T cells after yellow fever vaccination. TCRdb fed the 5' RACE reads into MiXCR, producing one record per CDR3 protein. Of approximately 610,000 distinct CDR3 sequences listed, about 17% are singletons. Source: PBMCs, taken 4 to 5 days after the first yellow fever vaccination. These receptors originate from a man between 18 and 29 years old who received the YFV17D yellow fever vaccine. Both conserved end residues are part of each CDR3. The D gene is left open where the match is weak. For some rows the clone size is stated as once, few or many, or as a class when expanded; others skip it.

V,D,size,J,length,CDR3,DNA
TRBV18,.,.,TRBJ2-3,15,CASSPYRRSTDTQYF,TGTGCCAGCTCACCATACAGGCGGAGCACAGATACGCAGTATTTT
TRBV20-1,TRBD2,few,TRBJ2-5,16,CSARDSAGAYQETQYF,TGCAGTGCTAGAGATTCAGCGGGGGCTTACCAAGAGACCCAGTACTTC
TRBV11-2,TRBD2,few,TRBJ2-2,17,CASSLERGGKNTGELFF,TGTGCCAGCAGCTTGGAGCGGGGGGGGAAGAACACCGGGGAGCTGTTTTTT
TRBV4-1,.,.,TRBJ1-4,15,CASSQSRGRGEKLFF,TGCGCCAGCAGCCAGAGCCGGGGGCGTGGAGAAAAACTGTTTTTT
TRBV27,.,many,TRBJ1-6,13,CASSPSYNSPLHF,TGTGCCAGCAGTCCGTCCTATAATTCACCCCTCCACTTT
TRBV10-2,.,few,TRBJ1-5,14,CASSERTINQPQHF,TGCGCCAGCAGTGAGAGGACAATCAATCAGCCCCAGCATTTT
TRBV7-9,.,.,TRBJ1-1,12,CASSLDGSEAFF,TGTGCCAGCAGTCTGGACGGCTCTGAAGCTTTCTTT
TRBV4-1,.,few,TRBJ1-4,16,CASSRVGDGINEKLFF,TGCGCCAGCAGCCGAGTAGGAGACGGGATTAATGAAAAACTGTTTTTT
TRBV19,.,.,TRBJ1-6,13,CASSLQTDSPLHF,TGTGCCAGTAGTCTCCAGACAGACTCACCCCTCCACTTT
TRBV5-1,.,.,TRBJ1-4,14,CASSTGPTNEKLFF,TGCGCCAGCAGCACGGGACCGACTAATGAAAAACTGTTTTTT
TRBV10-3,.,few,TRBJ2-1,14,CAIKDRIAYNEQFF,TGTGCCATCAAGGACCGGATCGCCTACAATGAGCAGTTCTTC
TRBV29-1,.,.,TRBJ2-7,13,CSAQTGVGGEQYF,TGCAGCGCCCAAACAGGGGTGGGGGGAGAGCAGTACTTC
TRBV13,TRBD2,.,TRBJ2-1,15,CASSSGLAGATEQFF,TGTGCCAGCAGCTCCGGACTAGCGGGGGCTACTGAGCAGTTCTTC
TRBV24-1,.,.,TRBJ1-5,17,CATRVYYREHFNQPQHF,TGTGCCACCAGGGTCTATTACAGAGAGCACTTCAATCAGCCCCAGCATTTT
TRBV18,.,few,TRBJ2-5,16,CASSPPSYRAWETQYF,TGTGCCAGCTCACCACCATCCTATAGGGCATGGGAGACCCAGTACTTC
TRBV20-1,.,few,TRBJ2-7,14,CSASFAGLSYEQYF,TGCAGTGCTAGTTTTGCAGGCCTCTCCTACGAGCAGTACTTC
TRBV5-5,TRBD2,.,TRBJ2-3,17,CASSPPGLLAGVDTQYF,TGTGCCAGCAGCCCCCCCGGCCTACTAGCGGGGGTTGATACGCAGTATTTT
TRBV12-3/TRBV12-4,TRBD1,few,TRBJ2-5,14,CASSLPGQRETQYF,TGTGCCAGCAGTTTACCGGGACAGAGAGAGACCCAGTACTTC
TRBV19,TRBD2,.,TRBJ2-1,16,CASSGRTSAVYNEQFF,TGTGCCAGTAGTGGCCGGACTAGCGCCGTTTACAATGAGCAGTTCTTC
TRBV20-1,.,.,TRBJ1-1,13,CSAPRGAVTEAFF,TGCAGTGCCCCTAGGGGGGCGGTCACTGAAGCTTTCTTT
TRBV20-1,TRBD1,.,TRBJ2-5,13,CSATSRGLETQYF,TGCAGTGCTACGTCCAGGGGGCTTGAGACCCAGTACTTC
TRBV6-1,.,.,TRBJ1-1,14,CASSGIGPDTEAFF,TGTGCCAGCAGTGGGATAGGGCCGGACACTGAAGCTTTCTTT
TRBV30,.,.,TRBJ1-6,12,CAWSSPGSPLHF,TGTGCCTGGAGTAGTCCGGGGTCACCCCTCCACTTT
TRBV19,.,few,TRBJ2-6,14,CASSRGAGANVLTF,TGTGCCAGTAGCCGTGGTGCTGGGGCCAACGTCCTGACTTTC
TRBV7-9,TRBD2,.,TRBJ2-7,14,CASSLGTSIYEQYF,TGTGCCAGCAGCTTAGGGACTAGCATCTACGAGCAGTACTTC
TRBV9,TRBD1,few,TRBJ1-1,14,CASSALTGGTEAFF,TGTGCCAGCAGCGCATTAACAGGGGGCACTGAAGCTTTCTTT
TRBV27,.,.,TRBJ1-5,15,CTSSHRAGSNQPQHF,TGCACCAGCAGTCACCGGGCAGGGAGCAATCAGCCCCAGCATTTT
TRBV7-9,.,many,TRBJ2-2,12,CASSRQGGELFF,TGTGCCAGCAGTCGTCAGGGCGGGGAGCTGTTTTTT
TRBV4-3,.,few,TRBJ1-1,14,CASSQGGSFAEAFF,TGCGCCAGCAGCCAAGGGGGGAGTTTTGCTGAAGCTTTCTTT
TRBV5-4,TRBD2,.,TRBJ2-3,15,CASSPRTSGSDTQYF,TGTGCCAGCAGCCCGAGGACTAGCGGTTCAGATACGCAGTATTTT
TRBV29-1,TRBD2,.,TRBJ2-1,14,CSPTRGLGGHEQFF,TGCAGCCCTACTCGGGGACTAGGAGGCCATGAGCAGTTCTTC
TRBV5-4,.,.,TRBJ1-2,15,CASSLEGLTNYGYTF,TGTGCCAGCAGCTTGGAAGGTCTCACTAACTATGGCTACACCTTC
TRBV12-3/TRBV12-4,.,few,TRBJ1-2,15,CASSLVYGLRGGYTF,TGTGCCAGCAGTTTAGTATACGGGCTCCGGGGTGGCTACACCTTC
TRBV7-6,TRBD2,.,TRBJ2-7,15,CASSLRFSGAYEQYF,TGTGCCAGCAGCTTACGTTTTAGCGGGGCCTACGAGCAGTACTTC
TRBV6-2/TRBV6-3,.,.,TRBJ2-2,17,CASSYLAGDLNTGELFF,TGTGCCAGCAGTTACCTAGCAGGGGATTTGAATACCGGGGAGCTGTTTTTT
TRBV4-1,.,.,TRBJ2-7,15,CASSQGTIESYEQYF,TGCGCCAGCAGCCAAGGAACTATCGAGTCCTACGAGCAGTACTTC
TRBV5-4,.,.,TRBJ2-2,12,CASSSPAGELFF,TGTGCCAGCAGCTCCCCGGCCGGGGAGCTGTTTTTT
TRBV24-1,.,few,TRBJ1-2,12,CATPRTEQGYTF,TGTGCCACACCAAGGACAGAGCAGGGCTACACCTTC
TRBV5-1,.,.,TRBJ2-7,15,CASSFGSGASYEQYF,TGCGCCAGCAGCTTCGGTTCAGGGGCATCCTACGAGCAGTACTTC
TRBV27,.,few,TRBJ1-2,13,CASSWAQGGGYTF,TGTGCCAGCAGTTGGGCTCAGGGAGGTGGCTACACCTTC
TRBV6-2/TRBV6-3,.,.,TRBJ2-3,15,CASSYSGFYTDTQYF,TGTGCCAGCAGTTACTCGGGGTTCTACACAGATACGCAGTATTTT
TRBV18,.,many,TRBJ1-2,12,CASSPDKNGYTF,TGTGCCAGCTCTCCAGACAAAAATGGCTACACCTTC
TRBV19,.,.,TRBJ2-4,15,CASSITAGAGGIQYF,TGTGCCAGTAGTATCACAGCGGGCGCCGGGGGCATTCAGTACTTC